The 26 T cell receptor beta chains below were found in one sample sequenced in a study of T-cell reconstitution after alpha-beta-depleted transplantation in children. Unique molecular identifiers were used to barcode this TCRbeta library. TCRdb itself ran the PCR reads through MiXCR, one entry per CDR3 protein. The sample has hundreds of thousands of distinct CDR3 sequences, roughly a tenth seen once; the top ten hold approximately 30%. The sample in question was PBMCs, obtained before TCRalphabeta/CD19-depleted stem cell transplant. The source of these receptors is a child younger than two with acute myeloid leukemia, due to receive a stem cell transplant.

Turning to this clonotype: A much bigger clone sits one base away, suggesting this may be a read error. The rearrangement links TRBV5-5 to TRBJ2-1, with D maybe TRBD2 (6 bases). This CDR3 contains 13 residues. Germline values: CDR1 SGHKS, CDR2 YYEKEE (reference sequence). Trimming removed 10 bases from V and 7 bases from J, with 18 bases in between. CDR3: CARLHGGGNEQFF. The CDR3 coding sequence is TGTGCCCGCCTTCACGGGGGTGGGAATGAGCAGTTCTTC. The complete variable domain, with remaining parts taken from reference TRBV5-5 and TRBJ2-1, reads DAGVTQSPTHLIKTRGQQVTLRCSPISGHKSVSWYQQVLGQGPQFIFQYYEKEERGRGNFPDRFSARQFPNYSSELNVNALLLGDSALYLCARLHGGGNEQFFGPGTRLTVL.

The chain links TRBV19 to TRBJ1-5; D might be TRBD1 (6 bases). Trimming left V 4 bases short and J 7 bases short, with 8 bases between. Looked up from germline, CDR1 is LNHDA and CDR2 is SQIVND (reference sequence). The CDR3 is 12 residues long. The CDR3 nucleotides read TGTGCCAGTAGTACGAGGGGGCAGCCCCAGCATTTT. Translating gives CASSTRGQPQHF.

This clonotype was counted at least ten times. V gene TRBV10-3 combines with J gene TRBJ1-6; a weak D match, TRBD1 (6 bases). This CDR3 contains 13 residues. In germline, CDR1 is ENHRY, CDR2 SYGVKD. V lost 6 bases, J lost 7 bases, and 10 bases lay in between. CDR3: CAIRPTGNSPLHF. Here the CDR3 DNA reads TGTGCCATCAGACCCACAGGGAATTCACCCCTCCACTTT.

This clonotype came up once. The chain links TRBV19 to TRBJ1-1; D possibly corresponds to TRBD1 (5 bases). Deletions cut 2 bases from V and 3 bases from J, with 10 bases between. The CDR3 is 14 amino acids. Germline V lookup: CDR1 LNHDA, CDR2 SQIVND (reference sequence). CDR3 coding DNA: TGTGCCAGTAGTATACGGGGGTCGGACACTGAAGCTTTCTTT. The encoded protein is CASSIRGSDTEAFF.

This clonotype has ten or more counts. V is TRBV11-2 and J is TRBJ2-1; 9 bases map to TRBD1. This CDR3 contains 15 residues. V lost 7 bases and J lost 3; bases outside the gene matches: 7. The germline V gene has CDR1 SGHAT and CDR2 FQNNGV. CDR3 protein: CASTPGTGLYNEQFF. The DNA of the CDR3 is TGTGCCAGCACCCCGGGGACAGGGCTCTACAATGAGCAGTTCTTC.

In this sample, this clonotype turned up many times. J is TRBJ2-2 and V is TRBV7-2, with a possible D match to TRBD1 (5 bases). The CDR3 is 16 residues long. V was pared by 0 bases and J by 4 bases, with 12 bases between. From germline, CDR1 is SGHTA and CDR2 FQGNSA. CDR3 amino acids: CASSLAAQGVTGELFF. In DNA, the CDR3 is TGTGCCAGCAGCTTAGCGGCCCAGGGCGTCACCGGGGAGCTGTTTTTT.

In this sample, this clonotype turned up many times. The gene calls are TRBV5-1 and TRBJ2-7; D is perhaps TRBD1 (6 bases). Germline V lookup: CDR1 SGHRS, CDR2 YFSETQ. Trimming took off 0 bases at V and 2 bases at J, with 12 bases between the two ends. CDR3 length: 15 amino acids. The CDR3 bases are TGCGCCAGCAGCTTGGAGGCAGGGGCCACCTACGAGCAGTACTTC. Translated, it gives CASSLEAGATYEQYF.

This clonotype was observed at least ten times. The V gene is TRBV6-6, the J gene TRBJ2-7, with no clear D. The V and J ends lost 6 bases and 4 bases respectively, with 28 bases between them. The CDR3 runs 18 residues. Per germline, CDR1 MNHNY and CDR2 SVGAGI (reference sequence). DNA of the CDR3: TGTGCCAGCAGCCAACAATCAACCCGGGCCTTAAAAAGGTACGAGCAGTACTTC. Translating it yields CASSQQSTRALKRYEQYF.

This clonotype was counted many times. V is TRBV6-1 and J is TRBJ2-3; 7 bases agree with TRBD2. The J segment lost 2 bases and the V segment lost 1 base, leaving 9 bases of the junction unmatched. Germline V CDR1 and CDR2: MNHNS, SASEGT. This CDR3 region has 17 residues. Written as DNA, the CDR3 is TGTGCCAGCAGTGAAGTTCGGGGTAGCGGGCTCACAGATACGCAGTATTTT. Translation: CASSEVRGSGLTDTQYF.

This clonotype was picked up a small number of times. This rearrangement joins TRBV10-3 to TRBJ2-6; D might be TRBD1 (6 bases). V lost 9 bases and J lost 0, with 6 bases in between. The CDR3 contains 13 residues. Germline V gene lookup returns CDR1 ENHRY and CDR2 SYGVKD. CDR3 in DNA: TGTGCCATAGGGGGCTCTGGGGCCAACGTCCTGACTTTC. This codes for CAIGGSGANVLTF.

This clonotype has at least ten counts. This rearrangement joins TRBV14 to TRBJ2-3; no definite D call. This CDR3 is 13 amino acids long. The V gene lost 3 bases and the J gene lost 0 bases, with 4 bases spanning the gap. Germline V gene data show CDR1 as SGHDN and CDR2 as FVKESK. The CDR3 loop reads CASSHTSTDTQYF. In DNA, the CDR3 is TGTGCCAGCAGCCACACTAGCACAGATACGCAGTATTTT.

The genes are TRBV5-4 and TRBJ2-5; the D is unclear. The CDR3 is made up of 12 amino acids. Looked up from germline, CDR1 is SGHNT and CDR2 is YYREEE (reference sequence). The V gene lost 3 bases and the J gene lost 5 bases, with 8 bases spanning the gap. The CDR3 spells CASSYSTETQYF. Written as DNA, the CDR3 is TGTGCCAGCAGCTATTCCACGGAGACCCAGTACTTC.

This clonotype came up many times. The CDR3 coding sequence is TGTGCCAGCAGCTCCGGGACGCGGGGGACCCAGTACTTC. It specifies CASSSGTRGTQYF. The rearrangement uses TRBV7-2 and TRBJ2-5; D might be TRBD2 (6 bases). The length of the CDR3 is 13 residues. V shed 4 bases and J shed 7 bases, with 13 bases lying between them. Looked up from germline, CDR1 is SGHTA and CDR2 is FQGNSA.

The chain recombines TRBV12-3 or TRBV12-4 with TRBJ1-1; D is unclear. The CDR3 is 13 amino acids. Trimming pared 5 bases from V and 4 bases from J, leaving 11 bases between. The CDR3 sequence: CASSPWEGTEAFF. The CDR3 nucleotides read TGTGCCAGCAGTCCGTGGGAGGGCACTGAAGCTTTCTTT.

This clonotype appeared many times. The chain employs TRBV6-1 and TRBJ2-1; D is perhaps TRBD1 or TRBD2 (6 bases each). Germline V gene sequence: CDR1 MNHNS, CDR2 SASEGT. The V end lost 2 bases, the J end lost 4 bases, and 18 bases lay between the germline ends. The CDR3 consists of 17 residues. The CDR3 coding sequence is TGTGCCAGCAGTGAAAGGGGGGTCGCGGGAAGGTACAATGAGCAGTTCTTC. This gives the protein CASSERGVAGRYNEQFF.

About this clonotype: A read error may be the cause here, since a much bigger clone is one base away. The rearrangement links TRBV7-2 to TRBJ2-7; D ambiguous. The V end lost 8 bases, the J end lost 2 bases, and 16 bases lay between the germline ends. CDR1 is SGHTA and CDR2 is FQGNSA in the germline V gene. The CDR3 spans 14 residues. This chain's CDR3 is CASRLGPDTYEQYF. In DNA, the CDR3 is TGTGCCAGCCGCCTCGGACCCGACACCTACGAGCAGTACTTC.

In this sample, this clonotype turned up many times. The CDR3 is CASSGDYNEQFF. The CDR3 nucleotides read TGCGCCAGCAGCGGGGATTACAATGAGCAGTTCTTC. V usage is TRBV5-1 and J usage is TRBJ2-1; D gene uncertain. Trimming shortened V by 4 bases and J by 4 bases, and 6 bases separated the two germline ends. CDR1 is SGHRS, CDR2 YFSETQ, per germline. This CDR3 has 12 residues.

This clonotype was found many times. The V call is TRBV7-2, the J call TRBJ1-4, with TRBD1 as a possible D gene (6 bases). The CDR3 totals 15 residues. The V gene's germline CDR1 is SGHTA and CDR2 FQGNSA. V shed 5 bases and J shed 2 bases, with 12 bases lying between them. As DNA, the CDR3 is TGTGCCAGCAGCGCGAACAGGGTTACTAATGAAAAACTGTTTTTT. Its protein product is CASSANRVTNEKLFF.

This clonotype was detected many times. The CDR3 loop reads CASSYASGLNYGYTF. CDR3 DNA: TGTGCCAGCAGTTACGCCTCAGGGCTTAACTATGGCTACACCTTC. V gene TRBV6-5 combines with J gene TRBJ1-2, with a tentative D call TRBD1 (5 bases). Germline loops: CDR1 MNHEY, CDR2 SVGAGI. The CDR3 length is 15 residues. V dropped 2 bases and J dropped 1 base, with 11 bases sitting between them.

This clonotype was observed many times. The chain carries TRBV20-1 and TRBJ2-3, with 10 bases that match TRBD2. The CDR3 covers 14 residues. The V and J ends lost 6 bases and 7 bases, in that order; junction bases with no gene match: 10. Germline CDR1 is DFQATT and CDR2 is SNEGSKA (reference sequence). CDR3 nucleotide sequence: TGCAGTGCCACGAGAGCGGGGGGGCCTAATACGCAGTATTTT. Translating gives CSATRAGGPNTQYF.

This clonotype was detected many times. The V call is TRBV20-1, the J call TRBJ2-4; D is undetermined. CDR1 is DFQATT, CDR2 SNEGSKA, per germline (reference sequence). Trimming took 3 bases from V and 0 from J, leaving 3 bases between them. The CDR3 is made up of 12 amino acids. CDR3 in amino acids: CSARVAKNIQYF. CDR3 in DNA: TGCAGTGCTAGGGTAGCCAAAAACATTCAGTACTTC.

This clonotype has just a few counts. This rearrangement joins TRBV5-6 to TRBJ2-2, with D hard to call. Deletions cut 0 bases from V and 0 bases from J, with 12 bases between. The CDR3 has 17 amino acids. Germline V gene data show CDR1 as SGHDT and CDR2 as YYEEEE. The CDR3 DNA follows: TGTGCCAGCAGCTTGGAGCTGCTGCCTTCGAACACCGGGGAGCTGTTTTTT. This gives the protein CASSLELLPSNTGELFF.

This clonotype has only a few counts. The chain couples TRBV24-1 to TRBJ2-5; 7 positions agree with TRBD1. The ends lost 5 bases at V and 4 bases at J; junction bases unmatched: 6. Germline CDR1 and CDR2: KGHDR and SFDVKD. The CDR3 spans 14 residues. The CDR3 region is CATSGPGGVETQYF. The DNA of the CDR3 is TGTGCCACCAGTGGTCCAGGGGGAGTAGAGACCCAGTACTTC.

This clonotype came up a few times. The V gene is TRBV6-5, the J gene TRBJ1-2, with TRBD1 matching over 7 bases. The CDR3 runs 13 residues. Trimming cost V 0 bases and J 8 bases; bases outside gene matches: 3. Germline V CDR1 and CDR2: MNHEY, SVGAGI. As DNA, the CDR3 is TGTGCCAGCAGTTACTCAGGGGGCCGGGGCTACACCTTC. It is translated as CASSYSGGRGYTF.

This clonotype appeared many times. The CDR3 DNA follows: TGTGCCACTCGACAGGGAAGGGGAACCGGGGAGCTGTTTTTT. Protein sequence: CATRQGRGTGELFF. The rearrangement uses TRBV24-1 and TRBJ2-2, with TRBD1 identical over 7 bases. J was trimmed by 5 bases and V by 10 bases; bases with no gene match: 9. This CDR3 has 14 residues. Germline V gene lookup returns CDR1 KGHDR and CDR2 SFDVKD.

There are many counts of this clonotype. V and J are TRBV25-1 and TRBJ2-7; D not resolved. Trimming pared 4 bases from V and 2 bases from J, leaving 9 bases between. Germline V CDR1 and CDR2: MGHDK, SYGVNS. The length of the CDR3 is 13 residues. Here the CDR3 reads CASSGTVPYEQYF. Here the CDR3 DNA reads TGTGCCAGCAGTGGAACAGTCCCCTACGAGCAGTACTTC.